The 9 T cell receptor beta chains presented below share a single source sample, sequenced in a study of T cells in Graves' hyperthyroidism and ophthalmopathy. Amplified TCR beta CDR3 regions derived from RNA transcripts. A first-round RT-PCR of the TCR CDR3 used the HTBI primer set. TCRdb reprocessed the multiplex PCR reads via MiXCR and lists one record per CDR3 protein. The data contain roughly 380,000 distinct CDR3 sequences, about 15% of them singletons. Sequences were obtained from blood. The receptors here all came from an older woman with Graves' hyperthyroidism.

Concerning this clonotype itself: A much larger clone is a single base away; this may be a read error. J is TRBJ2-1 and V is TRBV7-3; 9 bases agree with TRBD1. Trimming cost V 5 bases and J 9 bases; bases outside gene matches: 11. CDR3 size: 15 residues. CDR1 is SGHTA, CDR2 FQGTGA, per germline. The CDR3 nucleotides read TGTGCCAGCAGCCTAAGGACAGGGGCAGTTAGTGAGCAGTTCTTC. It is translated as CASSLRTGAVSEQFF.

This clonotype was seen repeatedly, ten times or more. This chain uses TRBV3-1 with TRBJ2-1, with 9 bases fitting TRBD2. Trimming at V came to 0 bases and at J to 4 bases, leaving 1 base not matched to a gene. The germline CDR1 and CDR2 sequences are LGHDT and YNNKEL (reference sequence). This CDR3 comprises 15 residues. Here the CDR3 reads CASSQETSGYNEQFF. The CDR3 coding sequence is TGTGCCAGCAGCCAAGAGACTAGCGGATACAATGAGCAGTTCTTC.

This clonotype was observed at least ten times. The chain joins TRBV5-1 to TRBJ2-3; 8 bases are shared with TRBD1. V gave up 0 bases and J gave up 5 bases; unmatched junction bases: 17. This CDR3 spans 19 amino acids. Germline V lookup: CDR1 SGHRS, CDR2 YFSETQ. The CDR3 loop is CASSLASGRNRGTKDTQYF. The CDR3 DNA follows: TGCGCCAGCAGCTTGGCAAGTGGAAGGAACAGGGGGACCAAAGATACGCAGTATTTT. The whole variable domain, remainder taken from reference TRBV5-1 and TRBJ2-3, is KAGVTQTPRYLIKTRGQQVTLSCSPISGHRSVSWYQQTPGQGLQFLFEYFSETQRNKGNFPGRFSGRQFSNSRSEMNVSTLELGDSALYLCASSLASGRNRGTKDTQYFGPGTRLTVL.

This rearrangement joins TRBV29-1 to TRBJ2-7, with a possible D match to TRBD1 (6 bases). The germline V gene encodes CDR1 SQVTM and CDR2 ANQGSEA. CDR3 size: 13 residues. The V and J ends lost 5 bases and 0 bases respectively, with 11 bases between them. CDR3 amino acids: CSVPGHLSYEQYF. For the CDR3, the DNA is TGCAGCGTTCCGGGACACCTCTCCTACGAGCAGTACTTC.

This clonotype was observed many times. CDR3 residues: CASSSPKSAGFRNTEAFF. The CDR3 nucleotides read TGTGCCAGCAGCTCCCCTAAGTCGGCAGGTTTTCGAAACACTGAAGCTTTCTTT. V is TRBV11-2 and J is TRBJ1-1; D ambiguous. The CDR3 has 18 residues. The V end was cut by 4 bases, the J end by 2 bases, with 23 bases between. Germline assignment: CDR1 SGHAT and CDR2 FQNNGV.

The chain recombines TRBV30 with TRBJ2-1; 7 bases fit TRBD1. J gave up 4 bases and V 5 bases, and 2 bases lay outside the gene matches. Germline V lookup: CDR1 GTSNPN, CDR2 SVGIG (reference sequence). There are 12 residues in the CDR3. CDR3 in amino acids: CAWGQAYNEQFF. The CDR3 DNA is TGTGCCTGGGGACAGGCTTACAATGAGCAGTTCTTC.

The genes are TRBV30 and TRBJ2-3, with a possible D match to TRBD1 (6 bases). The CDR3 spans 12 residues. V lost 5 bases to trimming and J lost 4 bases, with 10 bases between them. Germline V gene data show CDR1 as GTSNPN and CDR2 as SVGIG (reference sequence). The CDR3 protein is CAWGRGADTQYF. CDR3 bases: TGTGCCTGGGGCAGGGGAGCAGATACGCAGTATTTT.

The chain is built from TRBV6-1 and TRBJ1-1; unclear D gene. CDR1 is MNHNS and CDR2 is SASEGT in the germline V gene. V lost 11 bases, J lost 1 base, and 8 bases lay in between. The CDR3 is made up of 11 amino acids. The CDR3 spells CARSENTEAFF. The CDR3 nucleotides read TGTGCCCGATCCGAGAACACTGAAGCTTTCTTT.

In its sample, this clonotype was seen many times. J is TRBJ2-3 and V is TRBV28; the match to TRBD2 covers 7 bases. The germline gives CDR1 MDHEN, CDR2 SYDVKM. After removal of 6 bases from V and 4 bases from J, the junction contained 7 bases not matched to a gene. The CDR3 sequence is 14 residues long. The CDR3 DNA follows: TGTGCCAGCAGCCCAGCGGGAAGGGCAGATACGCAGTATTTT. Protein: CASSPAGRADTQYF.